These T cell receptor beta chains were read from a single sample in a study of blood T cell repertoires in COVID-19. The data were produced by immunoSEQ multiplex PCR, yet TCRdb's version contains in-frame clones alone and is incomplete. The table has approximately 290,000 clones, more than 85% seen once. Sequenced: peripheral blood. The receptors stem from a woman in her thirties with COVID-19, enrolled during active disease. CDR3s leave out the opening cysteine and the closing phenylalanine or tryptophan. Each record gives: J gene, V gene, CDR3 protein.

J gene: TRBJ1-5; V gene: TRBV28; CDR3 protein: ASKRYLTPGRVNQPQH
J gene: TRBJ1-1; V gene: TRBV27; CDR3 protein: ASSLLGTGIEAF
J gene: TRBJ1-1; V gene: TRBV3-1/TRBV3-2; CDR3 protein: ASSRPLGGNTEAF
J gene: TRBJ1-2; V gene: TRBV27; CDR3 protein: AGSMLLTEINYGYT
J gene: TRBJ1-2; V gene: TRBV3-1/TRBV3-2; CDR3 protein: ASSLRAGFGYT
J gene: TRBJ2-2; V gene: TRBV5-1; CDR3 protein: ASSLGQLGNTGELF
J gene: TRBJ1-5; V gene: TRBV30; CDR3 protein: AWTGGDNQPQH
J gene: TRBJ1-4; V gene: TRBV11-2; CDR3 protein: ASSSLSGTGGEKLF
J gene: TRBJ2-2; V gene: TRBV18; CDR3 protein: ASSSGPNTGELF
J gene: TRBJ1-1; V gene: TRBV5-1; CDR3 protein: ASSFGTPNTEAF
J gene: TRBJ1-2; V gene: TRBV5-1; CDR3 protein: ASRTGDDYGYT
J gene: TRBJ2-7; V gene: TRBV11-2; CDR3 protein: ASSLIRDSTLEQY
J gene: TRBJ2-2; V gene: TRBV19; CDR3 protein: ASGTARNTGELF
J gene: TRBJ1-2; V gene: TRBV4-1; CDR3 protein: ASSQEADYGYT
J gene: TRBJ2-1; V gene: TRBV7-3; CDR3 protein: ASSLGTSGYEQF
J gene: TRBJ1-1; V gene: TRBV6-2/TRBV6-3; CDR3 protein: ASSRQGGTEAF
J gene: TRBJ2-7; V gene: TRBV25-1; CDR3 protein: ASSEGQGFEQY
J gene: TRBJ2-1; V gene: TRBV18; CDR3 protein: ASVRAGGKVNEQF
J gene: TRBJ2-1; V gene: TRBV2; CDR3 protein: ASRWGGTRGEQF
J gene: TRBJ2-3; V gene: TRBV7-3; CDR3 protein: ASSLKGGSDTQY
J gene: TRBJ1-2; V gene: TRBV5-5; CDR3 protein: ASSSAGQRFTSNYGYT
J gene: TRBJ1-4; V gene: TRBV19; CDR3 protein: ATTDREYEKLF
J gene: TRBJ1-6; V gene: TRBV10-3; CDR3 protein: AISERENNSPLH
J gene: TRBJ1-1; V gene: TRBV18; CDR3 protein: ASSPPNGGDTEAF
J gene: TRBJ1-2; V gene: TRBV15; CDR3 protein: ATSRDGTGSYGYT
J gene: TRBJ2-7; V gene: TRBV14; CDR3 protein: ASSQIGASSYEQY
J gene: TRBJ1-5; V gene: TRBV7-9; CDR3 protein: ASTLGQNPSRSNQPQH
J gene: TRBJ2-4; V gene: TRBV2; CDR3 protein: ASSDPVAGVAKNIQY
J gene: TRBJ1-1; V gene: TRBV19; CDR3 protein: ASRRTGGLKTEAF
J gene: TRBJ2-7; V gene: TRBV5-1; CDR3 protein: ASSLAADYEQY
J gene: TRBJ2-1; V gene: TRBV5-1; CDR3 protein: ASSLSSNEQF
J gene: TRBJ1-4; V gene: TRBV18; CDR3 protein: ASSPTSRVNEKLF
J gene: TRBJ1-1; V gene: TRBV2; CDR3 protein: ASSEMGANTEAF
J gene: TRBJ2-3; V gene: TRBV6-5; CDR3 protein: ASVYPSTDTQY
J gene: TRBJ1-4; V gene: TRBV28; CDR3 protein: ASRTGTGNEKLF
J gene: TRBJ2-1; V gene: TRBV30; CDR3 protein: AWRRLYGSGRASNEQF
J gene: TRBJ2-1; V gene: TRBV5-1; CDR3 protein: ASSFGGRAVDEQF
J gene: TRBJ1-1; V gene: TRBV5-1; CDR3 protein: ASSIAGANTEAF
J gene: TRBJ2-2; V gene: TRBV15; CDR3 protein: ATSRTQGNTGELF
J gene: TRBJ2-1; V gene: TRBV29-1; CDR3 protein: SVEQGGNEQF
J gene: TRBJ2-2; V gene: TRBV10-1; CDR3 protein: ASSDGIEAGELF
J gene: TRBJ2-2; V gene: TRBV9; CDR3 protein: ASSAKTTRNTGELF